The 4 T cell receptor beta chains below come from one sample, sequenced in a study of cytomegalovirus exposure and HLA in healthy donors. The PCR had 60 Vbeta and 13 Jbeta primers. Only in-frame clones appear in the TCRdb table, and some are missing; sequencing was by immunoSEQ multiplex PCR. The table includes about 120,000 clones, about 75% detected once. Sequenced: PBMCs. These TCRs come from a woman between 40 and 50 years old in good health and CMV-seropositive.

V usage is TRBV27 and J usage is TRBJ2-3, with 10 bases lining up with TRBD2. Germline V gene data show CDR1 as MNHEY and CDR2 as SMNVEV (reference sequence). Trimming at V came to 6 bases and at J to 4 bases, leaving 7 bases not matched to a gene. The CDR3 sequence is 15 residues long. The CDR3 nucleotides are TGTGCCAGCAGAAGCGGGGGGGCAGGGTCAGATACGCAGTATTTT. Its protein product is CASRSGGAGSDTQYF.

The V gene is TRBV7-6, the J gene TRBJ2-7, with a weak D call TRBD1 (6 bases). The CDR3 is 15 residues long. Trimming removed 0 bases from V and 2 bases from J, with 11 bases in between. From germline, CDR1 is SGHVS and CDR2 FNYEAQ. CDR3 DNA: TGTGCCAGCAGCTTAGCGAAAGGACAGCCCTACGAGCAGTACTTC. Translating gives CASSLAKGQPYEQYF. Full variable domain (remainder filled in from reference TRBV7-6 and TRBJ2-7): GAGVSQSPRYKVTKRGQDVALRCDPISGHVSLYWYRQALGQGPEFLTYFNYEAQQDKSGLPNDRFSAERPEGSISTLTIQRTEQRDSAMYRCASSLAKGQPYEQYFGPGTRLTVT.

The V gene is TRBV14, the J gene TRBJ1-5; D may be TRBD1 (6 bases). Trimming removed 0 bases from V and 3 bases from J, with 18 bases in between. CDR3 size: 18 residues. Germline V gives CDR1 SGHDN, CDR2 FVKESK. The CDR3 DNA follows: TGTGCCAGCAGCCAAGATCAACGACCGGGGGGGCTCAATCAGCCCCAGCATTTT. Amino acids: CASSQDQRPGGLNQPQHF.

This clone was seen a single time. The germline gene is not matched at one end of the junction; a read error may be the cause. V and J are TRBV7-9 and TRBJ1-1; D is undetermined. Looked up from germline, CDR1 is SEHNR and CDR2 is FQNEAQ (reference sequence). The CDR3 has 14 amino acids. The CDR3 spells CSSSPFGVGIEAFF. For the CDR3, the DNA is TGTTCCAGCAGCCCATTCGGAGTAGGCATTGAAGCTTTCTTT.